The next 8 T cell receptor beta chains were all read from a single sample in a study of beta chain features in type 1 diabetes (dated by TCRdb to 2016 to 2019). The library was obtained by the immunoSEQ multiplex PCR assay. All of the isolated RNA was reverse transcribed with the High Capacity cDNA Reverse Transcription Kit, so expressed TCRB transcripts were sequenced. TCRdb holds this immuneACCESS table with in-frame rearrangements only. Some clones are missing; in checked studies, unresolved V genes explain under half, and the rest has no known cause. The sample yields nearly 350,000 clones; 7.5% to 9% were counted once. The ten largest clones capture under 0.5% of the sample. Sequenced: central memory CD4+ T cells from blood. These receptors were taken from a woman between 18 and 30 years old in good health.

The sample holds a few counts of this clone. This chain joins TRBV7-3 and TRBJ2-6, with 9 bases aligning to TRBD1. There are 15 residues in the CDR3. J gave up 9 bases and V 1 base, and 4 bases lay outside the gene matches. The germline gives CDR1 SGHTA, CDR2 FQGTGA. DNA of the CDR3: TGTGCCAGCAGCTTAATTGGGACAGGGATCAACGTCCTGACTTTC. Translated: CASSLIGTGINVLTF.

This clone was observed a few times. The V gene is TRBV5-1, the J gene TRBJ2-7, with TRBD1 matching over 7 bases. The ends lost 4 bases at V and 2 bases at J; junction bases unmatched: 6. The length of the CDR3 is 14 residues. Germline V gene lookup returns CDR1 SGHRS and CDR2 YFSETQ. The DNA for the CDR3 is TGCGCCAGCAGCAGAACAGGGGCCACCTACGAGCAGTACTTC. It codes for CASSRTGATYEQYF.

The chain links TRBV28 to TRBJ2-2, with a tentative D call TRBD1 (6 bases). Germline loops: CDR1 MDHEN, CDR2 SYDVKM. The V and J ends lost 5 bases and 1 base respectively, with 8 bases between them. This CDR3 contains 14 residues. CDR3 coding DNA: TGTGCCAGCAGTCTAGGGGGGAACACCGGGGAGCTGTTTTTT. As protein: CASSLGGNTGELFF.

This clone was counted between two and nine times. This chain joins TRBV5-6 and TRBJ2-7; the D gene is possibly TRBD2 (5 bases). The CDR3 sequence is 15 residues long. Trimming pared 1 base from V and 6 bases from J, leaving 17 bases between. Germline V lookup: CDR1 SGHDT, CDR2 YYEEEE. For the CDR3, the DNA is TGTGCCAGCAGCTTGTACTCGGCGGGCAGAAGCGAGCAGTACTTC. It encodes CASSLYSAGRSEQYF.

The gene calls are TRBV2 and TRBJ1-5; TRBD1 matches at 10 bases. The CDR3 runs 14 residues. Germline V CDR1 and CDR2: SNHLY, FYNNEI. V lost 6 bases to trimming and J lost 7 bases; unmatched junction nucleotides: 6. DNA for the CDR3: TGTGCCAGCAGGACAGGGGGCGGAAGGCAGCCCCAGCATTTT. Translated: CASRTGGGRQPQHF.

V usage is TRBV7-3 and J usage is TRBJ2-3, with D possibly TRBD2 on 6 matching bases. The V and J ends lost 2 bases and 2 bases respectively, with 8 bases between them. The CDR3 is 14 residues long. Per the germline V gene, CDR1 is SGHTA and CDR2 is FQGTGA. The CDR3 nucleotides read TGTGCCAGCAGCTTAGGGACTCTCACAGATACGCAGTATTTT. It translates to CASSLGTLTDTQYF.

This clone was picked up a small number of times. CDR3 residues: CASSMDLVNTGELFF. CDR3 nucleotide sequence: TGTGCCAGTAGTATGGACCTCGTAAACACCGGGGAGCTGTTTTTT. This chain connects TRBV19 to TRBJ2-2; D not certain. The germline gives CDR1 LNHDA, CDR2 SQIVND (reference sequence). The length of the CDR3 is 15 residues. Trimming pared 3 bases from V and 2 bases from J, leaving 10 bases between. The full variable domain, completed using reference TRBV19 and TRBJ2-2, is DGGITQSPKYLFRKEGQNVTLSCEQNLNHDAMYWYRQDPGQGLRLIYYSQIVNDFQKGDIAEGYSVSREKKESFPLTVTSAQKNPTAFYLCASSMDLVNTGELFFGEGSRLTVL.

The chain joins TRBV13 to TRBJ1-6; D gene unclear. Germline lookup yields CDR1 PRHDT and CDR2 FYEKMQ (reference sequence). The CDR3 contains 12 residues. The V end was cut by 2 bases, the J end by 10 bases, with 6 bases between. The CDR3 sequence is CASSLSPSPLHF. The CDR3 region has the DNA TGTGCCAGCAGCTTAAGTCCCTCACCCCTCCACTTT. The full variable domain, with the rest looked up from reference TRBV13 and TRBJ1-6, is AAGVIQSPRHLIKEKRETATLKCYPIPRHDTVYWYQQGPGQDPQFLISFYEKMQSDKGSIPDRFSAQQFSDYHSELNMSSLELGDSALYFCASSLSPSPLHFGNGTRLTVT.